The 30 T cell receptor beta chains below all came from one sample that was sequenced in a study of T-cell memory formation after mild COVID-19. From the 5' RACE reads, TCRdb called clonotypes with MiXCR, one entry per CDR3 protein. Of 250,000 to 300,000 distinct CDR3 sequences in the sample, 15% to 20% were seen once. The sample taken for sequencing was PBMCs or a T cell subset sorted from them (not recorded which). Receptors originate from a man between 18 and 29 years old who had mild COVID-19 (a few samples of this study predate the infection). Cell type and time point are not known.

The chain employs TRBV6-2 or TRBV6-3 and TRBJ1-2, with D hard to call. Germline CDR1 reads MNHEY; CDR2 reads SVGEGT. This CDR3 contains 12 residues. V lost 2 bases to trimming and J lost 7 bases, with 8 bases between them. In DNA, the CDR3 is TGTGCCAGCAGTTACAAGGCGAGTGGCTACACCTTC. The encoded protein is CASSYKASGYTF.

This clonotype has just a few counts. CDR3 sequence (DNA): TGCAGTGCTAGTGAGGAGACCGTAGGACAGGGAGAGACCCAGTACTTC. Translating gives CSASEETVGQGETQYF. The gene calls are TRBV20-1 and TRBJ2-5; 8 nucleotides match TRBD1. The CDR3 spans 16 residues. Germline V gives CDR1 DFQATT, CDR2 SNEGSKA (reference sequence). J lost 4 bases, V lost 3 bases, and 13 bases had no gene match.

This chain links TRBV28 with TRBJ1-2; TRBD1 might be the D (6 bases). V was pared by 7 bases and J by 1 base, with 16 bases between. There are 15 residues in the CDR3. Germline CDR1 is MDHEN and CDR2 is SYDVKM. CDR3 region: CASTPPQGNNYGYTF. The CDR3 DNA reads as TGTGCCAGCACTCCCCCCCAGGGGAATAACTATGGCTACACCTTC.

The chain has TRBV28 and TRBJ2-1; a weak D match, TRBD1 (7 bases). From germline, CDR1 is MDHEN and CDR2 SYDVKM. The V gene lost 6 bases and the J gene lost 4 bases, with 19 bases spanning the gap. The CDR3 has 16 residues. CDR3 region: CASRPGGSIGYNEQFF. Here the CDR3 DNA reads TGTGCCAGCAGGCCAGGGGGGAGTATCGGGTACAATGAGCAGTTCTTC.

Only a few counts were recorded for this clonotype. The chain joins TRBV6-5 to TRBJ1-2, with D possibly matching TRBD1 (5 bases). Germline assignment: CDR1 MNHEY and CDR2 SVGAGI. Trimming left V 2 bases short and J 4 bases short, with 17 bases between. The CDR3 has 16 amino acids. The CDR3 DNA sequence: TGTGCCAGCAGTTACAGCGGGGCAGGTCGAACCTATGGCTACACCTTC. Protein: CASSYSGAGRTYGYTF.

This rearrangement joins TRBV15 to TRBJ1-6; TRBD1 might be the D (5 bases). V was cut by 3 bases and J by 9 bases, with 18 bases left in between. The V gene's germline CDR1 is LNHNV and CDR2 YYDKDF (reference sequence). The CDR3 is made up of 16 amino acids. CDR3 residues: CATSSPRGRISSPLHF. In DNA, the CDR3 is TGTGCCACCAGCAGTCCCCGGGGCCGAATTAGTTCACCCCTCCACTTT.

There are a few counts of this clonotype. This chain joins TRBV29-1 and TRBJ1-1; TRBD1 matches 8 bases. CDR3 length: 11 amino acids. From germline, CDR1 is SQVTM and CDR2 ANQGSEA. CDR3 amino acids: CGLQGDTEAFF. CDR3 in DNA: TGCGGGTTACAGGGGGACACTGAAGCTTTCTTT.

This clonotype came up many times. A read error may account for a junction end that differs from germline. This rearrangement joins TRBV5-6 to TRBJ2-4, with D hard to call. The CDR3 totals 13 residues. Germline lookup yields CDR1 SGHDT and CDR2 YYEEEE. Written as DNA, the CDR3 is TGTGCCAGCAGCTTGTGGGCCAGAAACATTCAGTACTTC. This sequence encodes CASSLWARNIQYF.

The chain recombines TRBV5-1 with TRBJ2-7; 7 nucleotides match TRBD1. Germline trimming cut 0 bases from V and 5 bases from J; bases unmatched to any gene: 5. This CDR3 comprises 14 residues. CDR1 is SGHRS, CDR2 YFSETQ, per germline. The DNA of the CDR3 is TGCGCCAGCAGCTTGGAGGGGGCCTCTCACGAGCAGTACGTC. This translates into CASSLEGASHEQYV.

This chain connects TRBV20-1 to TRBJ1-1; D is possibly TRBD1 (5 bases). CDR1 DFQATT and CDR2 SNEGSKA come from the germline V gene (reference sequence). CDR3 length equals 11 residues. V lost 7 bases, J lost 5 bases, and 11 bases lay in between. CDR3 region: CSEHRRTEAFF. CDR3 DNA sequence: TGCAGTGAACACAGGAGGACTGAAGCTTTCTTT.

J is TRBJ2-5 and V is TRBV12-3 or TRBV12-4; 9 bases fit TRBD2. The CDR3 contains 15 residues. J lost 5 bases, V lost 3 bases, and 7 bases had no gene match. For the CDR3, the DNA is TGTGCCAGCAGTTTGGGACTAGCCAACGCTGAGACCCAGTACTTC. Translated, it gives CASSLGLANAETQYF.

There are a few counts of this clonotype. This rearrangement joins TRBV4-1 to TRBJ2-3; 7 bases are shared with TRBD1. The V gene end was trimmed by 5 bases and the J gene end by 3 bases; junction bases not matched to a gene: 8. The germline V gene encodes CDR1 MGHRA and CDR2 YSYEKL. This CDR3 is built from 15 residues. CDR3 sequence reads: CASSTDRVLTDTQYF. CDR3 nucleotides: TGCGCCAGCAGCACCGACAGGGTCCTTACAGATACGCAGTATTTT.

The table lists this clonotype with many counts. The gene calls are TRBV18 and TRBJ2-7; D is undetermined. This CDR3 has 12 amino acids. CDR1 and CDR2 (germline): KGHSH, LQKENI. V gave up 5 bases and J gave up 3 bases, with 8 bases separating them. DNA for the CDR3: TGTGCCAGCTCAACCTCAGGCTACGAGCAGTACTTC. Protein product: CASSTSGYEQYF. The whole variable domain, remainder taken from reference TRBV18 and TRBJ2-7, is NAGVMQNPRHLVRRRGQEARLRCSPMKGHSHVYWYRQLPEEGLKFMVYLQKENIIDESGMPKERFSAEFPKEGPSILRIQQVVRGDSAAYFCASSTSGYEQYFGPGTRLTVT.

This clonotype was detected only a few times. This rearrangement joins TRBV4-3 to TRBJ1-4; D gene unclear. Germline V gene sequence: CDR1 LGHNA, CDR2 YSLEER. This CDR3 contains 14 residues. Trimming took 1 base from V and 3 from J, leaving 6 bases between them. The CDR3 DNA follows: TGCGCCAGCAGCCAAGTCGGGGCTAATGAAAAACTGTTTTTT. This sequence encodes CASSQVGANEKLFF.

This clonotype was seen repeatedly, ten times or more. The V gene is TRBV6-2 or TRBV6-3, the J gene TRBJ2-5; 12 nucleotides line up with TRBD2. Looked up from germline, CDR1 is MNHEY and CDR2 is SVGEGT. Trimming at V came to 10 bases and at J to 5 bases, leaving 5 bases not matched to a gene. The CDR3 spans 13 residues. Here the CDR3 reads CATRLAGDETQYF. Here the CDR3 DNA reads TGTGCCACCCGACTAGCGGGGGACGAGACCCAGTACTTC.

This clonotype was found a few times. CDR3 sequence (DNA): TGCGCCAGCAGCTTGGATTCCAGGGGGCGCGAGACCCAGTACTTC. Its protein product is CASSLDSRGRETQYF. The rearrangement links TRBV5-1 to TRBJ2-5; 8 positions match TRBD1. From germline, CDR1 is SGHRS and CDR2 YFSETQ. The V gene end was trimmed by 0 bases and the J gene end by 5 bases; junction bases not matched to a gene: 6. The CDR3 sequence is 15 residues long.

V is TRBV14 and J is TRBJ2-1, with 7 bases lining up with TRBD2. Germline assignment: CDR1 SGHDN and CDR2 FVKESK. This CDR3 spans 17 amino acids. V gave up 0 bases and J gave up 4 bases; unmatched junction bases: 9. This chain's CDR3 is CASSQDPAGDLYNEQFF. DNA of the CDR3: TGTGCCAGCAGCCAAGATCCGGCGGGGGACCTATACAATGAGCAGTTCTTC.

The V call is TRBV3-1, the J call TRBJ2-1, with TRBD2 as a possible D gene (5 bases). Between the trimmed V and J ends, which lost 6 bases and 10 bases, there was a span of 10 bases. This CDR3 is built from 11 residues. Germline V gene lookup returns CDR1 LGHDT and CDR2 YNNKEL (reference sequence). CDR3 coding DNA: TGTGCCAGCAGGTCTAGAGGGGAGCAGTTCTTC. Amino acids: CASRSRGEQFF.

CDR3 DNA sequence: TGCGCCAGCAGCCCGAGGACAGCGAACACTGAAGCTTTCTTT. This encodes CASSPRTANTEAFF. The V and J genes are TRBV5-1 and TRBJ1-1; a weak D match, TRBD1 (6 bases). The V gene lost 4 bases and the J gene lost 1 base, with 11 bases spanning the gap. Germline CDR1 reads SGHRS; CDR2 reads YFSETQ. The CDR3 contains 14 residues.

This clonotype was recorded many times. CDR3: CASSSRGGTQYF. The CDR3, as DNA: TGTGCCAGCAGCTCAAGGGGGGGGACCCAGTACTTC. This chain joins TRBV7-3 and TRBJ2-5; perhaps TRBD2 as D (7 bases). The CDR3 spans 12 residues. In germline, CDR1 is SGHTA, CDR2 FQGTGA. V was shortened by 4 bases and J by 7 bases, with 10 bases between the two germline ends.

The V call is TRBV5-1, the J call TRBJ1-1, with 9 bases that match TRBD1. From germline, CDR1 is SGHRS and CDR2 YFSETQ. The V and J ends lost 3 bases and 11 bases, in that order; junction bases with no gene match: 5. CDR3 size: 12 residues. The CDR3 DNA reads TGCGCCAGCAGCTATGGACAGGGGAGCGCTTTCTTT. Its protein is CASSYGQGSAFF.

The rearrangement links TRBV27 to TRBJ2-7, with 7 nucleotides matching TRBD1. Losses at the gene ends were 6 bases for V and 4 bases for J; bases not matched to a gene: 12. The CDR3 length is 15 residues. Germline values: CDR1 MNHEY, CDR2 SMNVEV (reference sequence). This chain's CDR3 is CASSFYQGRGYEQYF. The CDR3 bases are TGTGCCAGCAGCTTTTATCAGGGCAGGGGGTACGAGCAGTACTTC.

In this sample, this clonotype turned up a few times. This chain links TRBV5-1 with TRBJ2-7; D call uncertain. V was shortened by 3 bases and J by 1 base, with 11 bases between the two germline ends. The CDR3 runs to 14 residues. The germline V gene has CDR1 SGHRS and CDR2 YFSETQ. The CDR3 nucleotides are TGCGCCAGCAGCTCGGACGGAAGTTCCTACGAGCAGTACTTC. The encoded protein is CASSSDGSSYEQYF.

This clonotype was observed a few times. CDR3 sequence: CASSLEVGLAFF. CDR3 DNA sequence: TGTGCCAGCAGCTTAGAGGTGGGATTGGCTTTCTTT. The chain joins TRBV7-9 to TRBJ1-1; D is ambiguous. CDR1 SEHNR and CDR2 FQNEAQ come from the germline V gene (reference sequence). The CDR3 extends over 12 amino acids. The V and J ends lost 1 base and 11 bases respectively, with 11 bases between them. Combining the CDR3 with reference TRBV7-9 and TRBJ1-1 gives the whole variable domain DTGVSQNPRHKITKRGQNVTFRCDPISEHNRLYWYRQTLGQGPEFLTYFQNEAQLEKSRLLSDRFSAERPKGSFSTLEIQRTEQGDSAMYLCASSLEVGLAFFGQGTRLTVV.

The chain links TRBV20-1 to TRBJ2-7; TRBD1 or TRBD2 may be the D gene (5 bases each). Trimming shortened V by 6 bases and J by 3 bases, and 18 bases separated the two germline ends. This CDR3 comprises 14 residues. Germline CDR1 reads DFQATT; CDR2 reads SNEGSKA (reference sequence). The DNA for the CDR3 is TGCAGTGCCCGAGCAGAGGGGCTGCGCTACGAGCAGTACTTC. It is translated as CSARAEGLRYEQYF.

The J gene is TRBJ1-5, the V gene TRBV20-1, with D possibly TRBD1 on 5 matching bases. Germline V lookup: CDR1 DFQATT, CDR2 SNEGSKA (reference sequence). The CDR3 covers 14 residues. The ends were cut back, 3 bases at V and 4 bases at J, with 13 bases in the middle. This CDR3 reads CSARDISLNQPQHF. The CDR3 coding sequence is TGCAGTGCTAGGGACATCTCTTTAAATCAGCCCCAGCATTTT.

This clonotype was detected only a few times. This chain connects TRBV5-6 to TRBJ2-7; either TRBD1 or TRBD2 may fit D (5 bases each). V was shortened by 0 bases and J by 3 bases, with 10 bases between the two germline ends. CDR1 and CDR2 (germline): SGHDT, YYEEEE. This CDR3 is built from 14 residues. CDR3 sequence reads: CASSLVGVDYEQYF. The CDR3 region has the DNA TGTGCCAGCAGCTTGGTGGGGGTCGACTACGAGCAGTACTTC.

The chain is built from TRBV5-1 and TRBJ2-3; no clear D. CDR1 and CDR2 (germline): SGHRS, YFSETQ. The CDR3 sequence is 13 residues long. V was pared by 0 bases and J by 2 bases, with 4 bases between. DNA for the CDR3: TGCGCCAGCAGCTTGGAGATCACAGATACGCAGTATTTT. Translated: CASSLEITDTQYF.

The chain couples TRBV7-6 to TRBJ2-6; 7 positions agree with TRBD1. From germline, CDR1 is SGHVS and CDR2 FNYEAQ. This CDR3 is 16 amino acids long. J was trimmed by 0 bases and V by 4 bases; bases with no gene match: 3. CDR3 sequence reads: CASSSGTVSGANVLTF. The CDR3 DNA sequence: TGTGCCAGCAGCTCGGGGACAGTCTCTGGGGCCAACGTCCTGACTTTC. The full variable domain, rest sourced from reference TRBV7-6 and TRBJ2-6, is GAGVSQSPRYKVTKRGQDVALRCDPISGHVSLYWYRQALGQGPEFLTYFNYEAQQDKSGLPNDRFSAERPEGSISTLTIQRTEQRDSAMYRCASSSGTVSGANVLTFGAGSRLTVL.

This clonotype occurred a few times. This chain uses TRBV18 with TRBJ1-1; no definite D call. V shed 6 bases and J shed 1 base, with 12 bases lying between them. The CDR3 sequence is 14 residues long. Germline CDR1 reads KGHSH; CDR2 reads LQKENI. This CDR3 is CASSPGGGNTEAFF. CDR3 nucleotides: TGTGCCAGCTCGCCCGGAGGCGGGAACACTGAAGCTTTCTTT.